This entry features one T cell receptor beta chain sequence. This clonotype was found many times. Its antigen has not been determined. Qualities for individual bases were not recorded, and no much larger clone is one base off. This record belongs to a study of T cells in Graves' hyperthyroidism and ophthalmopathy (dated by TCRdb to between 2018 and 2021). Some background on the complete study: Peripheral blood samples were taken at the time of initial diagnosis, prior to any treatment. A discovery cohort of about a hundred patients, 43 with Graves' ophthalmopathy and 57 with stable Graves' hyperthyroidism, was used to find distinguishing TCR V-J signatures. Whether ophthalmopathy could be predicted prospectively was tested in an independent validation cohort made up of under 20 hyperthyroidism patients plus 17 patients who later progressed to ophthalmopathy. For training and testing, the 100 or so patients in the discovery cohort were randomly divided in a 7:3 ratio. Thyroid tissue and blood T-cell repertoires from over 5 Graves' hyperthyroidism patients were also compared in the study. After blood sampling, hyperthyroidism patients were treated with methimazole at a starting dose of 30 mg daily, and ophthalmopathy patients were treated with high-dose intravenous methylprednisolone. According to the paper, TCR Vbeta CDR3 sequencing was carried out on about 140 peripheral blood samples, which came from 40 to 45 ophthalmopathy, under 85 hyperthyroidism and roughly 17 progressor patients. Study-wide conclusions, independent of this receptor: In validation, progression to ophthalmopathy was predicted by the model with roughly 71% sensitivity and about 72% specificity, a median of roughly 6 months before onset. Blood samples also contained most of the expanded thyroid clonotypes (frequency above 0.001), which suggests that blood repertoires may reflect thyroid immune responses. No statistical method was used to fix the sample size in advance, and group allocation was not hidden from the investigators. Ophthalmopathy was separated from stable hyperthyroidism by a 13 V-J signature model, with over 85% sensitivity and around 81% specificity obtained in cross-validation and 80%/75% obtained in testing.

Stable Graves' hyperthyroidism was defined as the absence of progression to ophthalmopathy over 18 months of follow-up. Hyperthyroidism patients were newly diagnosed, had a disease duration of under 2 months, and were aged 18 to 65 years. Patients with uncontrolled infections, other autoimmune diseases, pregnancy or lactation were excluded. Diagnoses were based on clinical symptoms, serum thyroxine and TRAb, thyroid ultrasound and orbital computed tomography. Ficoll-Paque density gradient centrifugation was used to isolate PBMCs from around 9.1 ml of fresh peripheral blood. Total RNA was extracted with Trizol reagent, and quality was checked on an Agilent 2100 Bioanalyzer. Including the terminal cysteine and phenylalanine, the CDR3 comprises 14 residues. Solely the CDR3 DNA is kept, with 42 bases framed from the first base. CDR1 and CDR2 were assigned from the germline V gene (reference sequence) as MNHEY and SMNVEV. Deletion took 5 bases off V and 2 bases off J, with a span of 10 bases between the germline ends.

The TCR beta CDR3 regions were amplified from the RNA transcripts. For the first round of RT-PCR on the TCR CDR3, the HTBI primer set was used together with the Qiagen OneStep RT-PCR kit. A second multiplex PCR round built the libraries, followed by size selection and purification. Paired-end sequencing of the libraries was performed with 100 bp reads on an Illumina HiSeq2000. The published analysis was carried out like this. SOAPnuke was used to process the raw data, removing reads that contained adapters or uncalled bases, had a mean Phred below 15, or lacked an exact match to the constant primer or identifier. COPE v1.2.5 was used to merge the high-quality paired reads, and each unique nucleotide sequence was defined as a clonotype. MiTCR v1.1 was used to align the clonotypes against IMGT TRBV, TRBD and TRBJ reference segments. Analysis was restricted to V-J combinations with a frequency above 0.0001, which covered 98% to 99.2% of repertoires. A TCS score was defined as the ratio between F50 (clonal expansion) and ExV (chaos), using BLOSUM62-based TCRdist between CDR3 peptides within each V-J. Welch's t-statistics and random forest reduced roughly 540 V-J features to about 13, which were used in a naive Bayes classifier (R e1071). TCRdb applied fastp at Q25 and MiXCR to the public reads, then kept only in-frame beta chains. Rows are combined by CDR3 protein, so each entry shows the most common genes and DNA. TCRdb's processing, not the authors', yielded these V and J calls. Recorded for this sample are about 360,000 distinct CDR3 sequences; 13% of them occurred a single time. The biggest ten clones account for around 9.2% of the sample.

The receptor was isolated from a young woman with Graves' hyperthyroidism. Recombination connected TRBV27 to TRBJ2-1, with a tentative D gene TRBD1 over 5 matching bases. Sequenced input: blood. The DNA reads TGTGCCAGCAGTCAGGGCCCGACCTACAATGAGCAGTTCTTC. It translates as CASSQGPTYNEQFF.